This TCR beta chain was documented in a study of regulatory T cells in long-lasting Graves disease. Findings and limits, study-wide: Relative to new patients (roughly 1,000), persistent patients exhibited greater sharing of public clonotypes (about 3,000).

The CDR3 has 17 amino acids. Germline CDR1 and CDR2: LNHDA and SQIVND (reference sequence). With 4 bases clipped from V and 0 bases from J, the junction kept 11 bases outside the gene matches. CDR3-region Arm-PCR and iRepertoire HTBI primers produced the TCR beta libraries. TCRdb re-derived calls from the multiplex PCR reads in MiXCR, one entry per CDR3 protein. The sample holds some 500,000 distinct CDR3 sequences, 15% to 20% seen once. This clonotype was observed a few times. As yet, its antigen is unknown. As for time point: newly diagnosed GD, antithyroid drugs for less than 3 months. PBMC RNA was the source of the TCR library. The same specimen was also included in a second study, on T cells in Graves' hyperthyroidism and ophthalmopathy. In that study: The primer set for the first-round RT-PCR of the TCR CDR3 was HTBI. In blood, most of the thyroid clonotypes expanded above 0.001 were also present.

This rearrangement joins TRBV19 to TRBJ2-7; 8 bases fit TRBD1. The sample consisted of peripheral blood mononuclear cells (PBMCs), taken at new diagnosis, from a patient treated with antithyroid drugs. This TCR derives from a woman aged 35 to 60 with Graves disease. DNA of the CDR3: TGTGCCAGTAGTACTCACGACAGGGGAAGGGGCTCCTACGAGCAGTACTTC. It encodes CASSTHDRGRGSYEQYF.